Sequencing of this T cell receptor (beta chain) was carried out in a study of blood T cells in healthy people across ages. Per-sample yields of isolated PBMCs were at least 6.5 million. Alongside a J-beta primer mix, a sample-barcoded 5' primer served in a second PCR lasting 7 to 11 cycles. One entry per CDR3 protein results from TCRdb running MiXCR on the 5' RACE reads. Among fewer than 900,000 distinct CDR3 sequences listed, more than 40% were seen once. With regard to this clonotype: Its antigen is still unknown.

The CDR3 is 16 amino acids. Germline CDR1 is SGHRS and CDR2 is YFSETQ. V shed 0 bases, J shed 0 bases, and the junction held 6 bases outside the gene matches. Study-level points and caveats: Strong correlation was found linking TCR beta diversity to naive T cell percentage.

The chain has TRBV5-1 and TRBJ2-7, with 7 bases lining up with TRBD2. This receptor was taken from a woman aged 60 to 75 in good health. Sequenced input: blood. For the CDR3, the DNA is TGCGCCAGCAGCTTGGGCCCAGCGGGGTTCTCCTACGAGCAGTACTTC. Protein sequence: CASSLGPAGFSYEQYF. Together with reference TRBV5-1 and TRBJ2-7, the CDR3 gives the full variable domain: KAGVTQTPRYLIKTRGQQVTLSCSPISGHRSVSWYQQTPGQGLQFLFEYFSETQRNKGNFPGRFSGRQFSNSRSEMNVSTLELGDSALYLCASSLGPAGFSYEQYFGPGTRLTVT.